These T cell receptor beta chains were read from a single sample in a study of beta chain features in type 1 diabetes. Some clones are missing from TCRdb's copy, which holds only in-frame ones; the method was immunoSEQ multiplex PCR. Seen here are roughly 40,000 clones, around half observed once, and the top ten hold more than 0.65%. Material: central memory CD4+ T cells from blood. These receptors all stem from a woman aged 18-29 years in good health. Both conserved end residues are part of each CDR3. Each record gives: clone size, CDR3 length, V gene, CDR3 protein. Some rows have no size entry. The others give once, few or many, or a class for an expanded clone.

- | 14 | TRBV5-1 | CASRRPGQGYEQYF
few | 15 | TRBV18 | CASSPPGSGMREQYF
- | 15 | TRBV5-1 | CASSLLDRRNSPLHF
- | 15 | TRBV28 | CASSFQDRGREKLFF
- | 15 | TRBV6-5 | CASSSLQGIWDEQFF
- | 11 | TRBV2 | CASAKPDTQYF
few | 16 | TRBV10-2 | CASSVRTGNAYNEQFF
- | 15 | TRBV7-2 | CASSLLAGGWREQFF
few | 17 | TRBV5-4 | CASSLIPGLAVGGELFF
- | 14 | TRBV30 | CAWGSGTPPNEQFF
- | 13 | TRBV6-6 | CASSWGQVAEAFF
few | 14 | TRBV27 | CASSPTQGSGELFF
- | 15 | TRBV5-1 | CASRGSGVHTGELFF
- | 15 | TRBV9 | CASSPGTSRSGEQYF
- | 16 | TRBV14 | CASSPGQLKYQETQYF
- | 13 | TRBV6-1 | CAAGQWNNYGYTF
- | 15 | TRBV4-2 | CASSSNQGMNTEAFF
- | 14 | TRBV9 | CASSVGLEGETQYF
few | 13 | TRBV30 | CACSSGGSYEQYF
few | 16 | TRBV5-4 | CASSLGAGAQNTEAFF
- | 19 | TRBV9 | CASSDNSGRMNRGTGELFF
few | 14 | TRBV5-6 | CASSPTDPNYGYTF
- | 16 | TRBV5-1 | CASSYDRTSGAETQYF
few | 17 | TRBV4-1 | CASSHPGLGGGELEQYF
- | 14 | TRBV5-8 | CASSPSSSYNEQFF
few | 12 | TRBV30 | CAAARSALEAFF
few | 15 | TRBV10-3 | CAISDRTIQPTEAFF
- | 16 | TRBV10-2 | CASSEFRPGGTDTQYF
- | 17 | TRBV19 | CASSATGGGSGANVLTF